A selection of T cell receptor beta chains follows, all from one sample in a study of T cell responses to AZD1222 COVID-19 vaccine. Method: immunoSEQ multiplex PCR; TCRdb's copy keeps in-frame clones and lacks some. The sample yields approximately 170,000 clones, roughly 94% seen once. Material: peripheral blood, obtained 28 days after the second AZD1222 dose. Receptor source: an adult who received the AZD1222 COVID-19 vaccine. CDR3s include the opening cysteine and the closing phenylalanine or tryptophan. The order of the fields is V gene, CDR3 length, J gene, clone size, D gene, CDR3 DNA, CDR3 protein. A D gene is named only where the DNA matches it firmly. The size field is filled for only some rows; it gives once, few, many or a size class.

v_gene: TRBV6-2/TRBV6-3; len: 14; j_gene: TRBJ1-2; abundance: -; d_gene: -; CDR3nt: TGTGCCAGCAGTTACTCGGGGACCCCTTATGGCTACACCTTC; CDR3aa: CASSYSGTPYGYTF
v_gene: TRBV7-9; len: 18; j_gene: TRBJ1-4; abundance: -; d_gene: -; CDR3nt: TGTGCCAGCAGCTTAGCGCCAGACGTAGCAGGTGCTAATGAAAAACTGTTTTTT; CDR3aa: CASSLAPDVAGANEKLFF
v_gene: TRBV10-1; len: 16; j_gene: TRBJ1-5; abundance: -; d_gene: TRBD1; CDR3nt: TGCGCCAGCAGGGTGACAGGGGCTTCAAGCAATCAGCCCCAGCATTTT; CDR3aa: CASRVTGASSNQPQHF
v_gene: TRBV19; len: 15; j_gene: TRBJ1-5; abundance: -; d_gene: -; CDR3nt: TGTGCCAGTAGTATAGATCCAAGGAGCAATCAGCCCCAGCATTTT; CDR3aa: CASSIDPRSNQPQHF
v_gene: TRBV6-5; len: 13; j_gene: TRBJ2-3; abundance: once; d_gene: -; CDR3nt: TGTGCCAGCAGTACCTCTGGGACAGATACGCAGTATTTT; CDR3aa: CASSTSGTDTQYF
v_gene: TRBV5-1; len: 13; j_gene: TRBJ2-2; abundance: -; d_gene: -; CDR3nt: TGCGCCAGCAGCTTGGATGGCACCGGGGAGCTGTTTTTT; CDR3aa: CASSLDGTGELFF
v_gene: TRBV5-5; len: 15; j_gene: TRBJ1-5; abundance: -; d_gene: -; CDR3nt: TGTGCCAGCAGCTTGTGGCAGGGGAACAATCAGCCCCAGCATTTT; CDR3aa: CASSLWQGNNQPQHF
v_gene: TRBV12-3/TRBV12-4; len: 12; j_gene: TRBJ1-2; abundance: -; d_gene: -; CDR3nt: TGTGCCAGCAGTATCGCTCCGTCTGGCTACACCTTC; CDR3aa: CASSIAPSGYTF
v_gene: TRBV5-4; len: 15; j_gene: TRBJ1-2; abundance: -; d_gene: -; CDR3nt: TGTGCCAGCAGCTTGGAGGCACCCGCTAACTATGGCTACACCTTC; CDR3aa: CASSLEAPANYGYTF
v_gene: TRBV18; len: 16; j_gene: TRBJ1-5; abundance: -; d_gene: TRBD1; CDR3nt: TGTGCCAGCTCAGACCAAGAGACAGGGGATATTTGGCCCCAGCATTTT; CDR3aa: CASSDQETGDIWPQHF
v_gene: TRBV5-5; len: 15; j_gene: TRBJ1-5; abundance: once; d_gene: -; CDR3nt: TGTGCCAGCAGCTTGGCGGACCTCTCTTTCCCCCCCCAGCATTTT; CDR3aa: CASSLADLSFPPQHF
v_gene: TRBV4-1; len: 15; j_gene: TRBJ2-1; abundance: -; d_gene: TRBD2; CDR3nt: TGCGCCAGCAGCCCGTCGGGGGGGGTTGGGAGTGAGCAGTTCTTC; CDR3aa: CASSPSGGVGSEQFF
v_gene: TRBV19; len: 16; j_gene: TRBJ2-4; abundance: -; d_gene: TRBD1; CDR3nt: TGTGCCAGTAGTCTCAGTCAGGGGGTAGCCAAAAACATTCAGTACTTC; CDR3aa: CASSLSQGVAKNIQYF
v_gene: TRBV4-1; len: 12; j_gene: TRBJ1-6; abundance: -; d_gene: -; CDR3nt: TGCGCCAGCAGCCATGGGGGGTCACCCCTCCACTTT; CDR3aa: CASSHGGSPLHF
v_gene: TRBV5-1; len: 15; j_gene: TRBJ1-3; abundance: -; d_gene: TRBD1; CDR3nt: TGCGCCAGCAGCCTACAGGGGGCCTACGGAAACACCATATATTTT; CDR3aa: CASSLQGAYGNTIYF
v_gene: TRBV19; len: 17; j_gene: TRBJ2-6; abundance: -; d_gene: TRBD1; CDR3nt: TGTGCCAGTAGTAAAAGCAGGGGGCCCTCTGGGGCCAACGTCCTGACTTTC; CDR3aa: CASSKSRGPSGANVLTF
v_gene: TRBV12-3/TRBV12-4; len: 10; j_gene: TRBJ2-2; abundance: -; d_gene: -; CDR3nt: TGTGCGTGCGGTACCGGGGAGCTGTTTTTT; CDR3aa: CACGTGELFF
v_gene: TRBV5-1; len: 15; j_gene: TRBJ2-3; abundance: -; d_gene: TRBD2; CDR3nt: TGCGCCAGCAGTTTAGCGGGGGGACCCACAGATACGCAGTATTTT; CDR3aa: CASSLAGGPTDTQYF